One and the same sample provided the 30 T cell receptor beta chains below, sequenced in a study of tumor-infiltrating lymphocytes in oesophageal squamous cell carcinoma (dated by TCRdb to 2015 to 2016). The library came from PCR. Sequencing relied on an Illumina HiSeq 2000. Clones were called with MiXCR by TCRdb after fastp trimmed the public reads at Q25, and only in-frame beta chains were retained. Each entry is one CDR3 protein sequence, shown with its most common DNA and genes. For this sample there are about 17,000 distinct CDR3 sequences; 45% to 50% appear just once. The top ten constitute roughly 45% of the sample. The sequencing sample was made of normal esophageal tissue next to the tumor. These receptors originate from a female donor with esophageal squamous cell carcinoma.

This clonotype was seen ten or more times. CDR3 DNA: TGTGCCACCAGTGATTCACCAGCGGGAGTTTACAATGAGCAGTTCTTC. Translation: CATSDSPAGVYNEQFF. V usage is TRBV24-1 and J usage is TRBJ2-1; 8 nucleotides agree with TRBD2. The CDR3 covers 16 residues. Germline loops: CDR1 KGHDR, CDR2 SFDVKD. The ends lost 2 bases at V and 4 bases at J; junction bases unmatched: 6.

On this clonotype itself: This CDR3 fails to terminate in the conserved phenylalanine or tryptophan, so it likely reflects a read error. It is unclear where the CDR3 begins or ends on the DNA, so no DNA is shown, and the CDR3 is as TCRdb lists it. V and J are TRBV7-2 and TRBJ2-6; TRBD1 reflects the table's D call only, with no check against the DNA. CDR1 and CDR2 (germline): SGHTA, FQGNSA. Both ends counted, the CDR3 spans 10 residues. CDR3 protein: CASSLNQGGA.

This clonotype was recorded at least ten times. The chain is built from TRBV6-1 and TRBJ2-5, with 8 nucleotides matching TRBD1. V lost 6 bases to trimming and J lost 4 bases; unmatched junction nucleotides: 10. CDR1 is MNHNS and CDR2 is SASEGT in the germline V gene. This CDR3 has 15 residues. CDR3 amino acids: CASSAQGAPRETQYF. The CDR3 nucleotides are TGTGCCAGCAGCGCTCAGGGGGCGCCCCGAGAGACCCAGTACTTC.

This clonotype has a handful of counts. V is TRBV6-1 and J is TRBJ2-5; no clear D. The J call is in doubt because the DNA end fits TRBJ2-1 better. This CDR3 has 17 residues. CDR1 is MNHNS, CDR2 SASEGT, per germline. DNA for the CDR3: TGTGCCAGCAGTCACCCGGGTGCCTCACATTCCTACAATGAGCAGTTCTTC. Protein: CASSHPGASHSYNEQFF.

There are many counts of this clonotype. This chain links TRBV6-1 with TRBJ1-2, with D hard to call. CDR1 MNHNS and CDR2 SASEGT come from the germline V gene. The V and J ends lost 5 bases and 5 bases respectively, with 9 bases between them. CDR3 length: 12 residues. CDR3 in amino acids: CASSPPEYGYTF. In DNA, the CDR3 is TGTGCCAGCAGTCCTCCGGAGTATGGCTACACCTTC.

CDR3 sequence reads: CASSFDRDTEAFF. Written as DNA, the CDR3 is TGTGCCAGCAGCTTCGACAGGGACACTGAAGCTTTCTTT. The chain couples TRBV7-6 to TRBJ1-1, with 7 bases matching TRBD1. Germline CDR1 SGHVS, CDR2 FNYEAQ. The V segment lost 3 bases and the J segment 3 bases; nucleotides outside the gene matches: 1. The CDR3 is 13 residues long. Combining the CDR3 with reference TRBV7-6 and TRBJ1-1 gives the whole variable domain GAGVSQSPRYKVTKRGQDVALRCDPISGHVSLYWYRQALGQGPEFLTYFNYEAQQDKSGLPNDRFSAERPEGSISTLTIQRTEQRDSAMYRCASSFDRDTEAFFGQGTRLTVV.

V and J are TRBV11-3 and TRBJ2-7, with D hard to call. Germline values: CDR1 SGHNT, CDR2 YENEEA. This CDR3 has 14 residues. V lost 0 bases and J lost 9, with 15 bases in between. In DNA form, the CDR3 reads TGTGCCAGCAGCTTAGAAGCAGGTAGCTTCACGCAGTACTTC. This gives the protein CASSLEAGSFTQYF.

For this clonotype: A much larger clone differs from this one at a single base, so this may be a read error. The chain joins TRBV7-8 to TRBJ2-5; 9 nucleotides line up with TRBD1. Per the germline V gene, CDR1 is SGHVS and CDR2 is FQNEAQ. Trimming took 2 bases from V and 11 from J; bases not matched to a gene: 15. There are 16 residues in the CDR3. The CDR3 bases are TGTGCCAGCAGCTTAAGGGGGACAGGGATCAACAATGAGCAGTACTTC. It yields the protein CASSLRGTGINNEQYF.

The gene calls are TRBV6-6 and TRBJ2-7, with unresolved D. The J call may be wrong; the DNA end is better matched by TRBJ2-1. The CDR3 is 17 amino acids. Per germline, CDR1 MNHNY and CDR2 SVGAGI (reference sequence). CDR3 bases: TGTGCCAGCAGTTACTCGATTTTCGGGTCCTCCTACAATGAGCAGTTCTTC. Protein sequence: CASSYSIFGSSYNEQFF.

The chain carries TRBV7-2 and TRBJ2-2, with 8 positions matching TRBD1. The germline gives CDR1 SGHTA, CDR2 FQGNSA. The CDR3 contains 14 residues. The J segment lost 7 bases and the V segment lost 5 bases, leaving 6 bases of the junction unmatched. CDR3 amino acids: CASSLGQGGGELFF. The CDR3 DNA is TGTGCCAGCAGCCTCGGACAGGGCGGCGGGGAGCTGTTTTTT.

V usage is TRBV25-1 and J usage is TRBJ2-6, with 8 bases that match TRBD1. The tail of the sequence fits TRBJ2-1 better, so the J call may be wrong. This CDR3 spans 17 amino acids. Per germline, CDR1 MGHDK and CDR2 SYGVNS. CDR3 bases: TGTGCCAGCAGTCCCCAACCAACGGACAGGGAGTACAATGAGCAGTTCTTC. The encoded protein is CASSPQPTDREYNEQFF.

Note on this clonotype: A much bigger clone sits one base away, suggesting this may be a read error. This chain joins TRBV6-1 and TRBJ1-1; no definite D call. The CDR3 totals 14 residues. The germline V gene encodes CDR1 MNHNS and CDR2 SASEGT. This chain's CDR3 is CASSSALVNTETFF. CDR3 coding DNA: TGTGCCAGCAGTTCCGCACTTGTGAACACTGAAACTTTCTTT.

The chain is built from TRBV19 and TRBJ2-3; D not resolved. Matching the DNA end better, TRBJ2-7 makes the J call doubtful. CDR3 length: 14 amino acids. The germline gives CDR1 LNHDA, CDR2 SQIVND (reference sequence). This CDR3 reads CASTTSVDSYEQYF. The CDR3 DNA follows: TGTGCCAGTACAACCTCCGTCGACTCCTACGAGCAGTACTTC.

Turning to this clonotype: The conserved phenylalanine or tryptophan is not found at the CDR3 terminus, so this likely reflects a read error. Because the CDR3's place on the DNA is in doubt, the DNA is left out and the CDR3 is given as listed by TCRdb. The rearrangement links TRBV7-5 to TRBJ1-1; TRBD1 is the table's D call, not checked against the DNA. TRBV7-5 is an annotated pseudogene. The CDR3 is 16 amino acids in total, end residues counted. CDR3: CISVPERTPTSSTSAP.

The table lists this clonotype with many counts. The chain employs TRBV27 and TRBJ1-6; a weak D match, TRBD1 (5 bases). This CDR3 has 15 amino acids. In germline, CDR1 is MNHEY, CDR2 SMNVEV (reference sequence). Trimming left V 6 bases short and J 2 bases short, with 11 bases between. CDR3 nucleotides: TGTGCCAGCAGACTGACAGAAACCTATAATTCACCCCTCCACTTT. This encodes CASRLTETYNSPLHF.

The V gene is TRBV6-2 or TRBV6-3, the J gene TRBJ2-3, with D perhaps matching TRBD1 (8 bases). Trimming shortened V by 5 bases and J by 4 bases, and 16 bases separated the two germline ends. Germline V gene lookup returns CDR1 MNHEY and CDR2 SVGEGT. This CDR3 has 15 amino acids. As DNA, the CDR3 is TGTGCCAGCAGTGGAAGGACAGGGAGGGCAGATACGCAGTATTTT. It encodes CASSGRTGRADTQYF.

This clonotype was observed a handful of times. V usage is TRBV7-3 and J usage is TRBJ2-7; perhaps D is TRBD1 or TRBD2 (5 bases each). From germline, CDR1 is SGHTA and CDR2 FQGTGA. V lost 4 bases and J 2 bases, leaving 9 bases between the germline ends. The CDR3 is 13 residues long. The CDR3 loop is CASSSGPTYEQYF. In DNA form, the CDR3 reads TGTGCCAGCAGCTCGGGACCAACCTACGAGCAGTACTTC.

Ten or more counts support this clonotype. This may come from a read error, since a much larger clone is one base off. This rearrangement joins TRBV7-2 to TRBJ2-1; the match to TRBD1 covers 8 bases. The J call is doubtful: the DNA matches TRBJ2-7 better. This CDR3 contains 15 residues. Germline V gene sequence: CDR1 SGHTA, CDR2 FQGNSA. The CDR3 bases are TGTGCCAGCAGCTTAAGGACAGGGAAGCACAATGAGCAGTACTTC. Encoded protein: CASSLRTGKHNEQYF.

V gene TRBV7-2 combines with J gene TRBJ2-6, with D possibly matching TRBD2 (6 bases). The end of the DNA is better explained by TRBJ2-7, so the J call may be wrong. Per the germline V gene, CDR1 is SGHTA and CDR2 is FQGNSA. The CDR3 extends over 15 amino acids. For the CDR3, the DNA is TGTGCCAGCAGCTCCTATGCCGGGAGTGACTACGAGCAGTACTTC. It codes for CASSSYAGSDYEQYF.

The V and J genes are TRBV7-3 and TRBJ2-5, with 9 bases lining up with TRBD1. The V and J ends lost 5 bases and 4 bases, in that order; junction bases with no gene match: 2. Germline lookup yields CDR1 SGHTA and CDR2 FQGTGA. The CDR3 runs to 13 residues. This CDR3 is CASSTTGGETQYF. For the CDR3, the DNA is TGTGCCAGCAGCACGACAGGGGGAGAGACCCAGTACTTC.

In the case of this clonotype: A read error may account for a junction end that differs from germline. This chain joins TRBV15 and TRBJ1-5; possibly TRBD1 for D (6 bases). CDR3 length: 14 amino acids. The germline gives CDR1 LNHNV, CDR2 YYDKDF (reference sequence). CDR3 sequence (DNA): TGTGCCACCAGCCGGGGACACAGCATTCAGCCCCAGCATTTT. It yields the protein CATSRGHSIQPQHF.

The chain has TRBV5-5 and TRBJ2-7; 9 nucleotides line up with TRBD1. The end of the DNA fits TRBJ2-5 better, so the J call may be wrong. Germline values: CDR1 SGHKS, CDR2 YYEKEE (reference sequence). The CDR3 has 16 amino acids. The CDR3, as DNA: TGTGCCAGCAGTCAAAAGACAGGGGGAGGAGGAGAGACCCAGTACTTC. This codes for CASSQKTGGGGETQYF.

Worth noting for this clonotype: A much larger clone is a single base away; this may be a read error. The chain employs TRBV4-1 and TRBJ2-3; D is undetermined. Germline CDR1 MGHRA, CDR2 YSYEKL. CDR3 length: 16 residues. Trimming left V 3 bases short and J 1 base short, with 14 bases between. The CDR3 coding sequence is TGCGCCAGCAGCCAGGACCCTAACGCCCGCACAGATACGCAGTATTTT. Its translation is CASSQDPNARTDTQYF.

This clonotype has more than one count but fewer than ten. This CDR3 is CASSSDLFSYNEQFF. The CDR3 DNA is TGTGCCAGCAGCTCAGACTTGTTCTCCTACAATGAGCAGTTCTTC. This chain links TRBV7-2 with TRBJ2-3; D is undetermined. The DNA end favors TRBJ2-1, so the J call may be wrong. The CDR3 covers 15 residues. Per the germline V gene, CDR1 is SGHTA and CDR2 is FQGNSA.

By share of the sample, this clonotype is medium-sized. V usage is TRBV10-2 and J usage is TRBJ2-3; TRBD2 is a possible D gene (5 bases). Germline CDR1 WSHSY, CDR2 SAAADI. The CDR3 has 12 residues. V lost 3 bases, J lost 5 bases, and 6 bases lay in between. In nucleotides, the CDR3 is TGCGCCAGCAGTGAAGAGGGAGATACGCAGTATTTT. Translated: CASSEEGDTQYF.

V is TRBV12-3 or TRBV12-4 and J is TRBJ2-5; 13 positions agree with TRBD2. The J call is doubtful: the DNA matches TRBJ2-1 better. The CDR3 runs to 14 residues. The CDR3, as DNA: TGTGCCAGCAGTTGGACTAGCGGGGGCTACGAGCAGTTCTTC. Translating it yields CASSWTSGGYEQFF.

As for this clonotype: One junction end disagrees with the germline gene, perhaps due to a read error. The CDR3 loop is CASSRGQGDSPLHF. In nucleotides, the CDR3 is TGTGCCAGCAGCCGAGGACAGGGTGATTCACCCCTCCACTTC. This rearrangement joins TRBV4-2 to TRBJ2-1, with TRBD1 matching 8 bases. The length of the CDR3 is 14 residues. The germline V gene encodes CDR1 LGHNA and CDR2 YNFKEQ.

The rearrangement links TRBV11-2 to TRBJ2-5, with 10 bases matching TRBD2. The V segment lost 2 bases and the J segment 11 bases; nucleotides outside the gene matches: 8. This CDR3 comprises 14 residues. Germline CDR1 reads SGHAT; CDR2 reads FQNNGV. The CDR3: CASSLRAGGNEQYF. The CDR3, as DNA: TGTGCCAGCAGCTTAAGAGCGGGAGGGAATGAGCAGTACTTC.

This clonotype appeared many times. The chain has TRBV7-6 and TRBJ2-1; 7 bases line up with TRBD2. V lost 6 bases and J lost 0; bases outside the gene matches: 8. The CDR3 contains 16 residues. Germline CDR1 is SGHVS and CDR2 is FNYEAQ. The CDR3 spells CASSSTSESSYNEQFF. The CDR3 coding sequence is TGTGCCAGCAGTTCCACTAGCGAAAGCTCCTACAATGAGCAGTTCTTC.

V and J are TRBV5-6 and TRBJ2-1, with D unclear. The assigned J gene may be wrong: the sequence end matches TRBJ2-7 better. Germline V gene sequence: CDR1 SGHDT, CDR2 YYEEEE. The CDR3 sequence is 16 residues long. The CDR3, as DNA: TGTGCCAGCAGCTTGGGTCCCGGAAGGTTCCCTTACGAGCAGTACTTC. It is translated as CASSLGPGRFPYEQYF.